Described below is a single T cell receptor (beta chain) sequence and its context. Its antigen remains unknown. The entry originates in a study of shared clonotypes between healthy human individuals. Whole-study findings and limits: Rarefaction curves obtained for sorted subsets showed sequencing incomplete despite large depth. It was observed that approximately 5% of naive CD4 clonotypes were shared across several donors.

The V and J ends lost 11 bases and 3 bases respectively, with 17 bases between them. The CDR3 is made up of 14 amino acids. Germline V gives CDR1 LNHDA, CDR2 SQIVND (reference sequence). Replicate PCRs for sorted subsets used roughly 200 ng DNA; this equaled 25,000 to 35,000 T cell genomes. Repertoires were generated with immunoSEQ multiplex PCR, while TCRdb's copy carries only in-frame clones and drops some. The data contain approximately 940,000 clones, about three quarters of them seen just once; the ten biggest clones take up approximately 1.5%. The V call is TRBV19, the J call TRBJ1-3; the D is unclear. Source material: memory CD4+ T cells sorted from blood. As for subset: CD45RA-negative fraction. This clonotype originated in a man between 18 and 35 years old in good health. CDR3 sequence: CAAGMFGDGNTIYF. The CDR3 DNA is TGTGCCGCGGGGATGTTCGGAGATGGAAACACCATATATTTT. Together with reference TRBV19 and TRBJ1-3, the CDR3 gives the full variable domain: DGGITQSPKYLFRKEGQNVTLSCEQNLNHDAMYWYRQDPGQGLRLIYYSQIVNDFQKGDIAEGYSVSREKKESFPLTVTSAQKNPTAFYLCAAGMFGDGNTIYFGEGSWLTVV.